These T cell receptor beta chains were read from a single sample in a study of cytomegalovirus exposure and HLA in healthy donors. Sequencing used immunoSEQ multiplex PCR; TCRdb keeps in-frame clones, though not all of them. The table has 170,000 or so clones, approximately 86% seen once. Sequenced input: PBMCs. The source of these receptors is a woman younger than 30 in good health and CMV-seronegative. Each CDR3 is given with its conserved first and last residue. D genes are given only for firm matches. Clone size is shown for a subset of rows, as once, few, many or a class of expanded clone.

clone size: -
V gene: TRBV7-6
J gene: TRBJ2-1
D gene: TRBD1
CDR3 DNA: TGTGCCAGCAGCTTACGGCGGACAGGGGGAACCAATGAGCAGTTCTTC
CDR3 protein: CASSLRRTGGTNEQFF

clone size: -
V gene: TRBV5-1
J gene: TRBJ2-5
D gene: -
CDR3 DNA: TGCGCCAGCAGCTTGACAGGGCACCAAGAGACCCAGTACTTC
CDR3 protein: CASSLTGHQETQYF

clone size: -
V gene: TRBV7-9
J gene: TRBJ2-5
D gene: TRBD1
CDR3 DNA: TGTGCCAGCAGCTTTTACAGGGGTCAAGAGACCCAGTACTTC
CDR3 protein: CASSFYRGQETQYF

clone size: -
V gene: TRBV19
J gene: TRBJ1-6
D gene: TRBD1
CDR3 DNA: TGTGCCAGTAGTACACGACAGGGGGATTCACCCCTCCACTTT
CDR3 protein: CASSTRQGDSPLHF

clone size: -
V gene: TRBV6-1
J gene: TRBJ1-6
D gene: -
CDR3 DNA: TGTGCCACCCGAGGCGGCAGTGTAAACTCACCCCTCCACTTT
CDR3 protein: CATRGGSVNSPLHF

clone size: -
V gene: TRBV30
J gene: TRBJ1-2
D gene: -
CDR3 DNA: TGTGCCTGGAGTACCGGCTATGGCTACACCTTC
CDR3 protein: CAWSTGYGYTF

clone size: -
V gene: TRBV30
J gene: TRBJ1-4
D gene: TRBD1
CDR3 DNA: TGTGCCTGGAGTGTAGAACAGGGGATGGAAAAACTGTTTTTT
CDR3 protein: CAWSVEQGMEKLFF

clone size: few
V gene: TRBV7-2
J gene: TRBJ1-1
D gene: -
CDR3 DNA: TGTGCCAGCAGCTTATGGAGGAATACTGAAGCTTTCTTT
CDR3 protein: CASSLWRNTEAFF

clone size: -
V gene: TRBV2
J gene: TRBJ1-6
D gene: TRBD1
CDR3 DNA: TGTGCCAGCGGACACGAGACAGGGGGAAATTCACCCCTCCACTTT
CDR3 protein: CASGHETGGNSPLHF

clone size: -
V gene: TRBV6-6
J gene: TRBJ2-2
D gene: -
CDR3 DNA: TGTGCCAGCAGTTACTCACGGGGGAGCACCGGGGAGCTGTTTTTT
CDR3 protein: CASSYSRGSTGELFF

clone size: -
V gene: TRBV5-6
J gene: TRBJ2-3
D gene: TRBD2
CDR3 DNA: TGTGCCAGCAGCTACGGACTAGCGGGGGGGCCGGGCACGGATACGCAGTATTTT
CDR3 protein: CASSYGLAGGPGTDTQYF

clone size: -
V gene: TRBV4-1
J gene: TRBJ2-7
D gene: TRBD2
CDR3 DNA: TGCGCCAGCAGCCCCAGAGGGACTAGCGGCTCCTACGAGCAGTACTTC
CDR3 protein: CASSPRGTSGSYEQYF

clone size: -
V gene: TRBV7-2
J gene: TRBJ2-5
D gene: TRBD2
CDR3 DNA: TGTGCCAGCAGCCCGACTAGCGGGGGGATCGAGACCCAGTACTTC
CDR3 protein: CASSPTSGGIETQYF

clone size: -
V gene: TRBV7-9
J gene: TRBJ1-4
D gene: -
CDR3 DNA: TGTGCCAGCAGCTTAGGTTTCAGTGGTGAAAAACTGTTTTTT
CDR3 protein: CASSLGFSGEKLFF

clone size: -
V gene: TRBV10-1
J gene: TRBJ2-5
D gene: -
CDR3 DNA: TGCGCCAGCAGTGATCCGGGGGTAGGGGAGACCCAGTACTTC
CDR3 protein: CASSDPGVGETQYF

clone size: -
V gene: TRBV19
J gene: TRBJ1-3
D gene: -
CDR3 DNA: TGTGCCAGTAGTATAGGGTACGGAGTCTCTGGAAACACCATATATTTT
CDR3 protein: CASSIGYGVSGNTIYF

clone size: once
V gene: TRBV2
J gene: TRBJ2-7
D gene: -
CDR3 DNA: TGTGCCAGCAGTGAATCGGGGGAGGTCTACGAGCAGTACTTC
CDR3 protein: CASSESGEVYEQYF

clone size: -
V gene: TRBV11-2
J gene: TRBJ1-3
D gene: TRBD1
CDR3 DNA: TGTGCCAGCAGCCGCATGACAGGGGGCCCTGGAAACACCATATATTTT
CDR3 protein: CASSRMTGGPGNTIYF

clone size: -
V gene: TRBV6-1
J gene: TRBJ1-2
D gene: -
CDR3 DNA: TGTGCCAGCAGTTCCGACGGGGACTATGGCTACACCTTC
CDR3 protein: CASSSDGDYGYTF

clone size: -
V gene: TRBV6-5
J gene: TRBJ2-1
D gene: TRBD1
CDR3 DNA: TGTGCCAGCAGTCTCGGACAGGGGGCGAACAATGAGCAGTTCTTC
CDR3 protein: CASSLGQGANNEQFF

clone size: few
V gene: TRBV5-6
J gene: TRBJ2-1
D gene: -
CDR3 DNA: TGTGCCAGCAGCTTAACACAGGGCGAGCAGTTCTTC
CDR3 protein: CASSLTQGEQFF

clone size: -
V gene: TRBV27
J gene: TRBJ2-7
D gene: -
CDR3 DNA: TGTGCCAGCAGTTTATCGAGCGGCAGAGCCTACGAGCAGTACTTC
CDR3 protein: CASSLSSGRAYEQYF

clone size: -
V gene: TRBV27
J gene: TRBJ2-7
D gene: TRBD1
CDR3 DNA: TGTGCCAGCAGTCCCAGACAGGGGACAACCCAGTACTTC
CDR3 protein: CASSPRQGTTQYF

clone size: -
V gene: TRBV7-9
J gene: TRBJ2-7
D gene: -
CDR3 DNA: TGTGCCAGCAGCTTAGTTCTCGAGCAGTACTTC
CDR3 protein: CASSLVLEQYF

clone size: -
V gene: TRBV6-4
J gene: TRBJ2-1
D gene: -
CDR3 DNA: TGTGCCAGCAGTGCCGAAAATTGGGGCCTGTACAATGAGCAGTTCTTC
CDR3 protein: CASSAENWGLYNEQFF

clone size: -
V gene: TRBV7-8
J gene: TRBJ2-5
D gene: -
CDR3 DNA: TGTGCCAGCAGCTTAGGTGTCTTTTACCAAGAGACCCAGTACTTC
CDR3 protein: CASSLGVFYQETQYF

clone size: -
V gene: TRBV6-1
J gene: TRBJ1-2
D gene: TRBD1
CDR3 DNA: TGTGCCAGCAGTGAAGCCCAGGGGGAATATGGCTACACCTTC
CDR3 protein: CASSEAQGEYGYTF

clone size: -
V gene: TRBV6-1
J gene: TRBJ2-7
D gene: TRBD2
CDR3 DNA: TGTGCCAGCAGTGAAGCGTCTAGCGGGAGCTACGAGCAGTACTTC
CDR3 protein: CASSEASSGSYEQYF

clone size: -
V gene: TRBV7-9
J gene: TRBJ2-2
D gene: -
CDR3 DNA: TGTGCCAGCAGCCCAACCTGGGACAAGAACACCGGGGAGCTGTTTTTT
CDR3 protein: CASSPTWDKNTGELFF

clone size: -
V gene: TRBV18
J gene: TRBJ1-1
D gene: TRBD1
CDR3 DNA: TGTGCCAGCTCACCCATGACAGGGCGATTTAACACTGAAGCTTTCTTT
CDR3 protein: CASSPMTGRFNTEAFF

clone size: -
V gene: TRBV6-5
J gene: TRBJ1-5
D gene: TRBD1
CDR3 DNA: TGTGCCAGCAGTCGGACAGGGTACAATCAGCCCCAGCATTTT
CDR3 protein: CASSRTGYNQPQHF

clone size: -
V gene: TRBV27
J gene: TRBJ2-7
D gene: -
CDR3 DNA: TGTGCCAGCAGTTTTCGGCAAGACACCCCCTACGAGCAGTACTTC
CDR3 protein: CASSFRQDTPYEQYF

clone size: -
V gene: TRBV7-2
J gene: TRBJ1-1
D gene: -
CDR3 DNA: TGTGCCAGCAGCCCATACATGAACACTGAAGCTTTCTTT
CDR3 protein: CASSPYMNTEAFF

clone size: -
V gene: TRBV2
J gene: TRBJ1-5
D gene: TRBD1
CDR3 DNA: TGTGCCAGCAGTCAAGACAGGGTTGGCAATCAGCCCCAGCATTTT
CDR3 protein: CASSQDRVGNQPQHF

clone size: -
V gene: TRBV5-4
J gene: TRBJ1-2
D gene: TRBD1
CDR3 DNA: TGTGCCAGCAGCTTATTCCGGGACAGGGGCCCCTATGGCTACACCTTC
CDR3 protein: CASSLFRDRGPYGYTF

clone size: -
V gene: TRBV7-3
J gene: TRBJ2-1
D gene: TRBD2
CDR3 DNA: TGTGCCAGCAGCTTGGGGACTAGTCAGAATGAGCAGTTCTTC
CDR3 protein: CASSLGTSQNEQFF

clone size: -
V gene: TRBV15
J gene: TRBJ1-1
D gene: -
CDR3 DNA: TGTGCCACCAGCAGGGTGCGAACTGAAGCTTTCTTT
CDR3 protein: CATSRVRTEAFF

clone size: -
V gene: TRBV28
J gene: TRBJ2-1
D gene: TRBD2
CDR3 DNA: TGTGCCAGCAGTTCACCAGCGGGAGGGCCGGACAATGAGCAGTTCTTC
CDR3 protein: CASSSPAGGPDNEQFF

clone size: -
V gene: TRBV30
J gene: TRBJ1-1
D gene: TRBD1
CDR3 DNA: TGTGCCTGGACCAGGGGGTGGGTCATGAACACTGAAGCTTTCTTT
CDR3 protein: CAWTRGWVMNTEAFF

clone size: -
V gene: TRBV19
J gene: TRBJ2-3
D gene: TRBD2
CDR3 DNA: TGTGCCAGTAGAGGGCTAGCGGAAGATAGCACAGATACGCAGTATTTT
CDR3 protein: CASRGLAEDSTDTQYF

clone size: -
V gene: TRBV4-1
J gene: TRBJ2-7
D gene: -
CDR3 DNA: TGCGCCAGCAGCCAAGTTCTTTCCGACATCTACGAGCAGTACTTC
CDR3 protein: CASSQVLSDIYEQYF

clone size: -
V gene: TRBV7-4
J gene: TRBJ1-1
D gene: -
CDR3 DNA: TGTGCCAGCAGCCCCTCAAGAAGGGGAGGGAGGTGCACTGAAGCTTTCTTT
CDR3 protein: CASSPSRRGGRCTEAFF

clone size: -
V gene: TRBV7-3
J gene: TRBJ2-5
D gene: TRBD2
CDR3 DNA: TGTGCCAGCAGGGGGACTAGCGGATCGGAGACCCAGTACTTC
CDR3 protein: CASRGTSGSETQYF

clone size: -
V gene: TRBV7-3
J gene: TRBJ1-3
D gene: TRBD1
CDR3 DNA: TGTGCCAGCAGCCCCACAGGGGGCTATGGAAACACCATATATTTT
CDR3 protein: CASSPTGGYGNTIYF

clone size: -
V gene: TRBV13
J gene: TRBJ1-1
D gene: -
CDR3 DNA: TGTGCCAGCAGCTTAGAGCCCAACACTGAAGCTTTCTTT
CDR3 protein: CASSLEPNTEAFF

clone size: -
V gene: TRBV28
J gene: TRBJ2-2
D gene: -
CDR3 DNA: TGTGCCAGCAGGTTACAGGGAAGTACCGGGGAGCTGTTTTTT
CDR3 protein: CASRLQGSTGELFF

clone size: -
V gene: TRBV30
J gene: TRBJ1-1
D gene: TRBD1
CDR3 DNA: TGTGCCTGGAGGTGGACAGGGGAGGGGACTGAAGCTTTCTTT
CDR3 protein: CAWRWTGEGTEAFF

clone size: -
V gene: TRBV29-1
J gene: TRBJ2-5
D gene: -
CDR3 DNA: TGCAGCGTTCGGCACGGGGTCAGAGAGACCCAGTACTTC
CDR3 protein: CSVRHGVRETQYF

clone size: -
V gene: TRBV4-1
J gene: TRBJ2-7
D gene: TRBD2
CDR3 DNA: TGCGCCAGCAGCCAGTTACTAGCGGGGCCTTCCTACGAGCAGTACTTC
CDR3 protein: CASSQLLAGPSYEQYF

clone size: -
V gene: TRBV7-8
J gene: TRBJ1-1
D gene: -
CDR3 DNA: TGTGCCAGCAGCTCGCAGGGGTATAACACTGAAGCTTTCTTT
CDR3 protein: CASSSQGYNTEAFF

clone size: -
V gene: TRBV27
J gene: TRBJ2-7
D gene: -
CDR3 DNA: TGTGCCAGCAGTCCAGACGGGACACCGAGCTCCTACGAGCAGTACTTC
CDR3 protein: CASSPDGTPSSYEQYF